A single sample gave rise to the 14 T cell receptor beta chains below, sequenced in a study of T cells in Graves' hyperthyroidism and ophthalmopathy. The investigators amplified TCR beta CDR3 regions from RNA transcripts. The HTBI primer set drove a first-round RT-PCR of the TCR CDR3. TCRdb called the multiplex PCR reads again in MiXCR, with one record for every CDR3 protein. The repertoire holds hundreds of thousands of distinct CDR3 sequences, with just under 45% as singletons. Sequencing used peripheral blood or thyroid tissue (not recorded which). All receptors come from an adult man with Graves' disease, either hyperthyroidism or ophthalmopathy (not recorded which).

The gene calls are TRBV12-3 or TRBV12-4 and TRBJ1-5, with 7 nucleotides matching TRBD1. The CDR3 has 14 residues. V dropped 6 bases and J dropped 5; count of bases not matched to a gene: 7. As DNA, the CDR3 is TGTGCCAGCAGCGAGACAGGGAGGTATCAGCCCCAGCATTTT. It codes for CASSETGRYQPQHF.

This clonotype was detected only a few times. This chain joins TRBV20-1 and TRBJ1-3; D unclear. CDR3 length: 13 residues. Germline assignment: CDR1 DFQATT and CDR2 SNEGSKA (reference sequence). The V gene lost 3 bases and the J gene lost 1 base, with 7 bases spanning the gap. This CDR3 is CSASAHSGNTIYF. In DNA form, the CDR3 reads TGCAGTGCTAGCGCTCATTCTGGAAACACCATATATTTT.

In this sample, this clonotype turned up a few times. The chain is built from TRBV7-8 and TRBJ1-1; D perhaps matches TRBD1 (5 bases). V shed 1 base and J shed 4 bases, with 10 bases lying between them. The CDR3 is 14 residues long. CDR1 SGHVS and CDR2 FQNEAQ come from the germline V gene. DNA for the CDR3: TGTGCCAGCAGCTTAGTAGGGGTCGTCACTGAAGCTTTCTTT. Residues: CASSLVGVVTEAFF.

The CDR3 region is CASSDLGARETQYF. CDR3 nucleotides: TGTGCCAGCAGTGACTTGGGGGCGAGAGAGACCCAGTACTTC. The V gene is TRBV2, the J gene TRBJ2-5; D may be TRBD1 (6 bases). The V end was cut by 3 bases, the J end by 4 bases, with 12 bases between. The CDR3 consists of 14 residues. CDR1 and CDR2 from the germline V gene are SNHLY and FYNNEI.

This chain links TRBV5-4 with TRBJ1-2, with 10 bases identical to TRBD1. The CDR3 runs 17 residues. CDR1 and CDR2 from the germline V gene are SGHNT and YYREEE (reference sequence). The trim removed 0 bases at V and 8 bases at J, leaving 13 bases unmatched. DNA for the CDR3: TGTGCCAGCAGCTTGGCCGCTGGGACAGGGGCACGGGAAGGCTACACCTTC. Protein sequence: CASSLAAGTGAREGYTF. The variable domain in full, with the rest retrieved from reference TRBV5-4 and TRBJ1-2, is ETGVTQSPTHLIKTRGQQVTLRCSSQSGHNTVSWYQQALGQGPQFIFQYYREEENGRGNFPPRFSGLQFPNYSSELNVNALELDDSALYLCASSLAAGTGAREGYTFGSGTRLTVV.

The CDR3 here is CAITDREGSGANVLTF. Written as DNA, the CDR3 is TGTGCCATCACCGACAGGGAGGGGTCTGGGGCCAACGTCCTGACTTTC. The chain couples TRBV10-3 to TRBJ2-6; D is perhaps TRBD1 or TRBD2 (7 bases each). This CDR3 contains 16 residues. Germline CDR1 is ENHRY and CDR2 is SYGVKD. Trimming took 7 bases from V and 1 from J, leaving 14 bases between them.

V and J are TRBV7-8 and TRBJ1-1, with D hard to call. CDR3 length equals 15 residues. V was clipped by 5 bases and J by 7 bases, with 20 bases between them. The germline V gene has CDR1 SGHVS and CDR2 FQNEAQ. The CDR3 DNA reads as TGTGCCAGCAGCCCTTATTTAGGAGCCGCCGATGAAGCTTTCTTT. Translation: CASSPYLGAADEAFF. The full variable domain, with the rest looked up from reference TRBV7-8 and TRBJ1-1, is GAGVSQSPRYKVAKRGQDVALRCDPISGHVSLFWYQQALGQGPEFLTYFQNEAQLDKSGLPSDRFFAERPEGSVSTLKIQRTQQEDSAVYLCASSPYLGAADEAFFGQGTRLTVV.

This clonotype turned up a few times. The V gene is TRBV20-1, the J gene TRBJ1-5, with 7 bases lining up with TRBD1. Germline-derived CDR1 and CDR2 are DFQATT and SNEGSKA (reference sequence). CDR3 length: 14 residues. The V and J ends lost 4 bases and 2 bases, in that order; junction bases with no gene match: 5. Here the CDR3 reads CSAKYTGGNQPQHF. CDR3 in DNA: TGCAGTGCTAAGTATACAGGGGGCAATCAGCCCCAGCATTTT.

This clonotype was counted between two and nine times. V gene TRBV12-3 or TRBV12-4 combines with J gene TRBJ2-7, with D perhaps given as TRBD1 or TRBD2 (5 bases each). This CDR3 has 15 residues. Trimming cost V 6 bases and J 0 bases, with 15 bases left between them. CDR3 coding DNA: TGTGCCAGCAGCGAGGGACGCCTTTCCTCCTACGAGCAGTACTTC. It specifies CASSEGRLSSYEQYF.

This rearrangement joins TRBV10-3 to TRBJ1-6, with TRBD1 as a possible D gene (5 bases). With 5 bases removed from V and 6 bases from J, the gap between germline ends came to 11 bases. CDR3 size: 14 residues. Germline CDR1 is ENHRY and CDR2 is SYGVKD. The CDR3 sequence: CAISPGTPNSPLHF. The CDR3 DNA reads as TGTGCCATCAGTCCAGGGACGCCTAATTCACCCCTCCACTTT.

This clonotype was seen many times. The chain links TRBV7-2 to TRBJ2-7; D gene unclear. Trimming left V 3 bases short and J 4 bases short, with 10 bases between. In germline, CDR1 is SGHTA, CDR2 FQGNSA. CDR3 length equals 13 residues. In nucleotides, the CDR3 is TGTGCCAGCAGCTTGTTTGAGGCGTACGAGCAGTACTTC. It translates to CASSLFEAYEQYF.

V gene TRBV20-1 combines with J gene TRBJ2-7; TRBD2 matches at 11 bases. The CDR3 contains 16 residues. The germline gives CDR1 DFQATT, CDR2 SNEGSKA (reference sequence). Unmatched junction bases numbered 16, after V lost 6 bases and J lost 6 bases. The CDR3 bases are TGCAGTGCCCCCACCGCGGGCCGACTAGCGGGGACCGAGCAGTACTTC. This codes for CSAPTAGRLAGTEQYF.

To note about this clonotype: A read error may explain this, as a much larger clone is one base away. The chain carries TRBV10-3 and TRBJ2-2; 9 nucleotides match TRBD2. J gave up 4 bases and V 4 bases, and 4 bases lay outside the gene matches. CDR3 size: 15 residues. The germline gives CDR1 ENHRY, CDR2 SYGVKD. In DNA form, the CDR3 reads TGTGCCATCAGTGGATGGACTAGCGCCACCGGGGAGCTGTTTTTT. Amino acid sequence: CAISGWTSATGELFF.

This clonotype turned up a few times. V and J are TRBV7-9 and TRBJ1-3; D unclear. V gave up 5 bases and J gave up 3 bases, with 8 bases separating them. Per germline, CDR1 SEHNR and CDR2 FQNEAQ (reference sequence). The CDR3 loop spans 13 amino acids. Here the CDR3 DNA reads TGTGCCAGCAGCCCCTGGCGTGGAAACACCATATATTTT. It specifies CASSPWRGNTIYF. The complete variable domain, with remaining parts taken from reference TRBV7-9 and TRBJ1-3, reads DTGVSQNPRHKITKRGQNVTFRCDPISEHNRLYWYRQTLGQGPEFLTYFQNEAQLEKSRLLSDRFSAERPKGSFSTLEIQRTEQGDSAMYLCASSPWRGNTIYFGEGSWLTVV.